A selection of T cell receptor beta chains follows, all from one sample in a study of cytomegalovirus exposure and HLA in healthy donors. The method was immunoSEQ multiplex PCR; TCRdb's version includes in-frame clones alone and lacks a portion of them. Of about 140,000 clones listed, more than 75% are singletons. Material for sequencing was PBMCs. These receptors originate from a male donor in good health and CMV-seronegative. The CDR3 runs from the conserved cysteine through the conserved F or W. Fields, in order: D gene, J gene, clone size, V gene, CDR3 DNA, CDR3 protein. The D gene is left open where the match is weak. Only some rows state a clone size, as once, few, many or a class for expanded clones.

- | TRBJ1-2 | - | TRBV7-2 | TGTGCCAGCAGTCTAGGGGGTTTTGGGGGCTACACCTTC | CASSLGGFGGYTF
- | TRBJ1-2 | few | TRBV7-9 | TGTGCCAGCAGCTTTGCCAGGGGAAGCGATGGCTACACCTTC | CASSFARGSDGYTF
TRBD2 | TRBJ2-3 | - | TRBV4-3 | TGCGCCAGCAGCCGTATGACTAGCCCGACCACAGATACGCAGTATTTT | CASSRMTSPTTDTQYF
TRBD1 | TRBJ2-7 | - | TRBV6-1 | TGTGCCAGCAGTGAAGCGCATTTACAGGGGTACGAGCAGTACTTC | CASSEAHLQGYEQYF
TRBD1 | TRBJ1-6 | once | TRBV5-5 | TGTGCCAGCAGACCGCCGGGGACAGTCAATAATTCACCCCTCCACTTT | CASRPPGTVNNSPLHF
- | TRBJ2-1 | - | TRBV9 | TGTGCCAGCAGCCCCCGGGGGACGTACAATGAGCAGTTCTTC | CASSPRGTYNEQFF
- | TRBJ2-5 | - | TRBV7-9 | TGTGCCAGCAGCTTTCCTCCGGAAGAGACCCAGTACTTC | CASSFPPEETQYF
TRBD1 | TRBJ1-2 | few | TRBV5-1 | TGCGCCAGCAGCCCGAGTCCCGGGACAGACTATGGCTACACCTTC | CASSPSPGTDYGYTF
TRBD1 | TRBJ1-5 | once | TRBV2 | TGTGCCAGCAGCAATTCTATGTACAGGGGGAATCAGCCCCAGCATTTT | CASSNSMYRGNQPQHF
TRBD1 | TRBJ1-3 | few | TRBV7-6 | TGTGCCAGCAGCCCCGGGACAGGGAGTCCTGGAAACACCATATATTTT | CASSPGTGSPGNTIYF
- | TRBJ2-7 | - | TRBV2 | TGTGCCAGCACTGAGTACGGAGGCATCGACTTC | CASTEYGGIDF
- | TRBJ1-2 | - | TRBV7-9 | TGTGCCAGCAGCTCAGGGCAGACTGCAAGCCGGCAAGGCTACACCTTC | CASSSGQTASRQGYTF
- | TRBJ1-1 | - | TRBV27 | TGTGCCAGCCATGGCGGGTATCACATGAACACTGAAGCTTTCTTT | CASHGGYHMNTEAFF
- | TRBJ1-4 | once | TRBV6-5 | TGTGCCAGTAAACTCCAGGAAAGAAGCGAAAAACTGTTTTTT | CASKLQERSEKLFF
TRBD2 | TRBJ2-1 | once | TRBV7-9 | TGTGCCAGCAGCCTGGGACTAGCCGACCTTTCCTACAATGAGCAGTTCTTC | CASSLGLADLSYNEQFF
- | TRBJ2-3 | once | TRBV18 | TGTGCCAGCTCACCTTTCAAGACGACAAGTTCAGATACGCAGTATTTT | CASSPFKTTSSDTQYF
TRBD1 | TRBJ1-2 | - | TRBV6-6 | TGTGCCAGCAGGAACAGGGGACCGTCTAACTATGGCTACACCTTC | CASRNRGPSNYGYTF
TRBD1 | TRBJ1-1 | - | TRBV11-2 | TGTGCCAGCAGGCCAGGGGGCACTGAAGCTTTCTTT | CASRPGGTEAFF
TRBD1 | TRBJ1-2 | - | TRBV7-9 | TGTGCCAGCAGCGTTCCGGGACAGACTTATGGCTACACCTTC | CASSVPGQTYGYTF
TRBD2 | TRBJ2-3 | - | TRBV7-2 | TGTGCCAGCAGCTTAGTGGCGGGGGGGCCGCCGGCAGATACGCAGTATTTT | CASSLVAGGPPADTQYF
- | TRBJ1-2 | - | TRBV7-9 | TGTGCCAGCAGCTTATGGACACAGGGTAAAAACGATGGCTACACCTTC | CASSLWTQGKNDGYTF
- | TRBJ1-6 | - | TRBV5-6 | TGTGCCAGCAGACTAAGAGGGTCCGGCTCACCCCTCCACTTT | CASRLRGSGSPLHF
- | TRBJ2-3 | - | TRBV19 | TGTGCCAGTAGTATTCCCAGAGGATACGGCACAGATACGCAGTATTTT | CASSIPRGYGTDTQYF
- | TRBJ1-6 | - | TRBV28 | TGTGCCAGCAGTTTTCCCTCCCGGACAGATAATTCACCCCTCCACTTT | CASSFPSRTDNSPLHF
- | TRBJ2-7 | few | TRBV30 | TGTGCCTGGAGTGGTGAGGGTTACGAGCAGTACTTC | CAWSGEGYEQYF
TRBD1 | TRBJ2-4 | once | TRBV6-5 | TGTGCCACCAGGGGGACAGCCGGAAACATTCAGTACTTC | CATRGTAGNIQYF
- | TRBJ1-2 | - | TRBV4-2 | TGTGCCAGCAGCCAAGAAGGTAGCGGTTATGGCTACACCTTC | CASSQEGSGYGYTF
- | TRBJ2-1 | - | TRBV15 | TGTGCCACCAGCAGTCGGGGGGCCGTTATGAGCAATGAGCAGTTCTTC | CATSSRGAVMSNEQFF
TRBD1 | TRBJ1-1 | - | TRBV7-2 | TGTGCCAGCAGCTTAGCTCCTGACAGGGTAGCTTTCTTT | CASSLAPDRVAFF
- | TRBJ2-5 | few | TRBV28 | TGTGCCAGCAGTTTTTCAGGGGCAGGGAAGACCCAGTACTTC | CASSFSGAGKTQYF
- | TRBJ1-5 | - | TRBV15 | TGTGCCACTAGCGAGGGGGGGCTGAGCAATCAGCCCCAGCATTTT | CATSEGGLSNQPQHF
- | TRBJ2-4 | - | TRBV19 | TGTGCCAGCCCACCCGTACAACCCGGGGCCAAAAACATTCAGTACTTC | CASPPVQPGAKNIQYF
- | TRBJ2-3 | - | TRBV11-2 | TGTGCCAGCAGTTTCGGAAATCTAGGAGGTACGCAGTATTTT | CASSFGNLGGTQYF
- | TRBJ2-3 | - | TRBV28 | TGTGCCAGCAGGGGTTTGGGGCTCAGCACAGATACGCAGTATTTT | CASRGLGLSTDTQYF
- | TRBJ2-5 | - | TRBV11-1 | TGTGCCAGCAGCTTACAAGACGGAGGAGGGGAGACCCAGTACTTC | CASSLQDGGGETQYF
- | TRBJ1-4 | - | TRBV5-1 | TGCGCCAGCAGCTTAGACAGGTTTGCAACTAATGAAAAACTGTTTTTT | CASSLDRFATNEKLFF
- | TRBJ2-1 | - | TRBV4-3 | TGCGCCAGCAGCTCTTCCCTGGGGCGTAGCTCCTACAATGAGCAGTTCTTC | CASSSSLGRSSYNEQFF
- | TRBJ2-4 | few | TRBV13 | TGTGCCAGCACCCCCATTCTAGGCAAAAACATTCAGTACTTC | CASTPILGKNIQYF
- | TRBJ2-1 | - | TRBV11-3 | TGTGCCAGCAGCCGCCTTGGCGCGGGGACGAATGAGCAGTTCTTC | CASSRLGAGTNEQFF
- | TRBJ2-3 | - | TRBV7-8 | TGTGCCAGCAGGGATAGGGGCCCTTATACGCAGTATTTT | CASRDRGPYTQYF
TRBD1 | TRBJ2-5 | - | TRBV2 | TGTGCCAGCAGTGAAAGACAGGGAGAGACCCAGTACTTC | CASSERQGETQYF
TRBD2 | TRBJ2-1 | - | TRBV7-2 | TGTGCCAGCAGCCCACTGACTAGCCCTAATGAGCAGTTCTTC | CASSPLTSPNEQFF
TRBD1 | TRBJ1-4 | once | TRBV5-1 | TGCGCCAGCAGCTTCGGACAGGGCCGCGAAAAACTGTTTTTT | CASSFGQGREKLFF
- | TRBJ1-4 | - | TRBV5-4 | TGTGCCAGCAGCATAGACAGAACTAATGAAAAACTGTTTTTT | CASSIDRTNEKLFF
- | TRBJ1-2 | - | TRBV7-2 | TGTGCCAGCAGCTTAGATCGCCACGGGGGGACCTTC | CASSLDRHGGTF
- | TRBJ2-5 | few | TRBV6-1 | TGTGCCAGTTATCAAGTAACTGGAAGGGGAGAGACCCAGTACTTC | CASYQVTGRGETQYF
- | TRBJ1-1 | - | TRBV10-3 | TGTGCCATCGCCCACGCCCAGGGTCGCTTCACTGAAGCTTTCTTT | CAIAHAQGRFTEAFF
TRBD1 | TRBJ2-2 | - | TRBV4-1 | TGCGCCAGCAGCCCTCCCGGGACAGGGAAATTTACCGGGGAGCTGTTTTTT | CASSPPGTGKFTGELFF
TRBD1 | TRBJ2-5 | few | TRBV6-5 | TGTGCCAGCAGACCCGGGACAGGGACGGAGACCCAGTACTTC | CASRPGTGTETQYF
TRBD2 | TRBJ2-1 | - | TRBV7-2 | TGTGCCAGCACCAAGCGGGGGGGTTATCACAATGAGCAGTTCTTC | CASTKRGGYHNEQFF